These T cell receptor beta chains were read from a single sample in a study of blood T cell repertoires in COVID-19. Clones were read by immunoSEQ multiplex PCR, and TCRdb kept only the in-frame ones, dropping some. The data show roughly 140,000 clones, approximately 87% seen once. Sequencing was carried out using peripheral blood. The receptor source for this set is a woman aged 40 to 55 with acute or convalescent COVID-19. CDR3s include the opening cysteine and the closing phenylalanine or tryptophan. D genes are given only for firm matches. A row's size may be missing; if present it is once, few, many or a size class.

d_gene | j_gene | v_gene | abundance | CDR3aa | CDR3nt
NA | TRBJ1-6 | TRBV9 | NA | CASSVGAGSYNSPLHF | TGTGCCAGCAGCGTAGGAGCAGGCTCTTATAATTCACCCCTCCACTTT
NA | TRBJ1-1 | TRBV30 | once | CAWSFASGEAFF | TGTGCCTGGAGTTTCGCGTCTGGTGAAGCTTTCTTT
TRBD1 | TRBJ1-4 | TRBV5-6 | once | CASSRGTGGRGEKLFF | TGTGCCAGCAGCCGTGGGACAGGGGGACGAGGGGAAAAACTGTTTTTT
TRBD1 | TRBJ1-1 | TRBV30 | NA | CAWRDTGQARTEAFF | TGTGCCTGGAGAGACACGGGACAGGCGAGGACTGAAGCTTTCTTT
TRBD1 | TRBJ1-2 | TRBV7-2 | NA | CASSPRQGGGYGYTF | TGTGCCAGCAGCCCCAGACAGGGGGGAGGCTATGGCTACACCTTC
NA | TRBJ2-2 | TRBV6-6 | once | CASSFGQSNTGELFF | TGTGCCAGCAGTTTTGGACAGTCGAACACCGGGGAGCTGTTTTTT
NA | TRBJ1-4 | TRBV19 | NA | CASSIVGEKLFF | TGTGCCAGTAGTATAGTGGGCGAAAAACTGTTTTTT
TRBD1 | TRBJ1-6 | TRBV16 | few | CASSQGGGAYNSPLHF | TGTGCCAGCAGTCAGGGGGGTGGCGCCTATAATTCACCCCTCCACTTT
NA | TRBJ1-6 | TRBV9 | NA | CASSVAGGAHYNSPLHF | TGTGCCAGCAGCGTGGCCGGGGGGGCCCACTATAATTCACCCCTCCACTTT
NA | TRBJ2-7 | TRBV10-3 | few | CAISGGEGEAEQYF | TGTGCCATCAGTGGGGGGGAGGGGGAAGCGGAACAGTACTTC
TRBD1 | TRBJ1-1 | TRBV3-1/TRBV3-2 | NA | CASSKGATEAFF | TGTGCCAGCAGCAAGGGGGCGACTGAAGCTTTCTTT
TRBD1 | TRBJ1-1 | TRBV4-3 | NA | CASSQDYNAGTGGAEAFF | TGCGCCAGCAGCCAAGATTATAACGCCGGGACAGGGGGTGCTGAAGCTTTCTTT
NA | TRBJ1-4 | TRBV27 | NA | CASSFGRVAEKLFF | TGTGCCAGCAGTTTCGGCAGGGTGGCCGAAAAACTGTTTTTT
NA | TRBJ1-2 | TRBV18 | NA | CASSPPVRNGYTF | TGTGCCAGCTCACCACCGGTCAGGAATGGCTACACCTTC
NA | TRBJ2-5 | TRBV28 | once | CASRGPGGFGQETQYF | TGTGCCAGCAGGGGTCCAGGGGGGTTTGGCCAAGAGACCCAGTACTTC
TRBD1 | TRBJ2-7 | TRBV7-2 | NA | CASSLYPLRQGAREQYF | TGTGCCAGCAGCTTATACCCACTCCGACAGGGGGCGCGCGAGCAGTACTTC
NA | TRBJ2-2 | TRBV5-4 | NA | CASSLGQPGELFF | TGTGCCAGCAGCTTGGGACAGCCCGGGGAGCTGTTTTTT
NA | TRBJ1-6 | TRBV28 | NA | CASSLVTGNSPLHF | TGTGCCAGCAGTTTAGTTACAGGGAATTCACCCCTCCACTTT
NA | TRBJ2-7 | TRBV27 | NA | CASSLLQQGNEQYF | TGTGCCAGCAGTTTACTTCAACAGGGAAACGAGCAGTACTTC
TRBD1 | TRBJ2-5 | TRBV3-1/TRBV3-2 | NA | CASSSTGVETQYF | TGTGCCAGCAGCTCAACAGGGGTCGAGACCCAGTACTTC
NA | TRBJ2-2 | TRBV9 | NA | CASSARVDGTGELFF | TGTGCCAGCAGCGCCCGGGTAGACGGCACCGGGGAGCTGTTTTTT
TRBD2 | TRBJ2-5 | TRBV7-2 | NA | CASRGGLQETQYF | TGTGCCAGCCGGGGGGGGCTACAAGAGACCCAGTACTTC